The 25 T cell receptor beta chains reported below all come from one sample, sequenced in a study of blood T cells in healthy people across ages. Together with a sample-barcoded 5' primer, a J-beta primer mix was included in a second PCR lasting roughly 7 to 11 cycles. Using its own MiXCR run on the 5' RACE reads, TCRdb lists one record per CDR3 protein. Here the sample spans roughly 700,000 distinct CDR3 sequences, 45% to 50% being singletons. The sample was blood. The origin of the receptors is a woman aged 55-70 years in good health.

This clonotype was detected a few times. One end of the junction fails to match germline, which may point to a read error. The chain couples TRBV5-1 to TRBJ2-4; TRBD1 matches at 7 bases. The CDR3 length is 14 residues. In germline, CDR1 is SGHRS, CDR2 YFSETQ. The CDR3 DNA reads TGCGCCAGCCAATACGGGACAGCCGAAAACATTCAGTACTTC. Protein sequence: CASQYGTAENIQYF.

A single count supports this clonotype. The chain joins TRBV4-1 to TRBJ2-3; D gene ambiguous. This CDR3 spans 13 amino acids. In germline, CDR1 is MGHRA, CDR2 YSYEKL. The V end lost 0 bases, the J end lost 14 bases, and 15 bases lay between the germline ends. CDR3 protein: CASSQDVGLVGYF. The CDR3 bases are TGCGCCAGCAGCCAAGATGTTGGCCTAGTAGGGTATTTT.

The chain joins TRBV7-2 to TRBJ2-7; D is possibly TRBD2 (6 bases). The CDR3 is 15 amino acids. The germline V gene encodes CDR1 SGHTA and CDR2 FQGNSA. V was pared by 6 bases and J by 1 base, with 16 bases between. CDR3 in DNA: TGTGCCAGCAGTCGTCGGGACTCCGTATCCTACGAGCAGTACTTC. Translating it yields CASSRRDSVSYEQYF.

This chain links TRBV7-2 with TRBJ1-5; 9 positions agree with TRBD1. CDR1 and CDR2 from the germline V gene are SGHTA and FQGNSA. V gave up 4 bases and J gave up 0 bases; unmatched junction bases: 7. The CDR3 covers 17 residues. CDR3 loop: CASSSPGQGSSNQPQHF. DNA for the CDR3: TGTGCCAGCAGCTCCCCGGGACAGGGTTCTAGCAATCAGCCCCAGCATTTT. The complete variable domain, with remaining parts taken from reference TRBV7-2 and TRBJ1-5, reads GAGVSQSPSNKVTEKGKDVELRCDPISGHTALYWYRQSLGQGLEFLIYFQGNSAPDKSGLPSDRFSAERTGGSVSTLTIQRTQQEDSAVYLCASSSPGQGSSNQPQHFGDGTRLSIL.

This clonotype was counted a few times. This sequence joins TRBV7-2 and TRBJ2-1; 8 bases align to TRBD1. This CDR3 has 15 residues. Per germline, CDR1 SGHTA and CDR2 FQGNSA. With V trimmed by 5 bases and J by 3 bases, 6 bases remained unmatched. The CDR3 bases are TGTGCCAGCAGCATACGGACAGGGAACTACAATGAGCAGTTCTTC. Amino acid sequence: CASSIRTGNYNEQFF.

As to this clonotype: A much more abundant neighbour one base away suggests this may be a read error. The V and J genes are TRBV5-1 and TRBJ1-2; perhaps TRBD1 as D (5 bases). CDR3 length equals 14 residues. V was shortened by 6 bases and J by 0 bases, with 12 bases between the two germline ends. In germline, CDR1 is SGHRS, CDR2 YFSETQ. The CDR3, as DNA: TGCGCCAGCACGGGACGGGGGACTAACTATGGCTACACCTTC. Its protein product is CASTGRGTNYGYTF.

Points on this clonotype: One end of the junction is discordant with germline, which a read error may explain. V is TRBV2 and J is TRBJ1-1, with 11 bases identical to TRBD1. This CDR3 has 15 amino acids. CDR1 is SNHLY and CDR2 is FYNNEI in the germline V gene. CDR3: CASSEMDRGLTEAFF. The CDR3 region has the DNA TGCGCCAGCAGTGAGATGGACAGGGGGCTCACTGAAGCTTTCTTT. The full variable domain, completed using reference TRBV2 and TRBJ1-1, is EPEVTQTPSHQVTQMGQEVILRCVPISNHLYFYWYRQILGQKVEFLVSFYNNEISEKSEIFDDQFSVERPDGSNFTLKIRSTKLEDSAMYFCASSEMDRGLTEAFFGQGTRLTVV.

The chain links TRBV3-1 to TRBJ1-1, with no clear D. Germline V gives CDR1 LGHDT, CDR2 YNNKEL (reference sequence). The CDR3 contains 14 residues. Trimming removed 1 base from V and 4 bases from J, with 10 bases in between. CDR3 sequence: CASSQVGEITEAFF. The CDR3, as DNA: TGTGCCAGCAGCCAAGTGGGAGAGATCACTGAAGCTTTCTTT.

The chain joins TRBV25-1 to TRBJ2-1, with 11 bases matching TRBD2. Germline V gene lookup returns CDR1 MGHDK and CDR2 SYGVNS. There are 14 residues in the CDR3. Losses at the gene ends were 4 bases for V and 8 bases for J; bases not matched to a gene: 4. DNA for the CDR3: TGTGCCAGCAGTGGTAGCGGGAGGGCCCATGAGCAGTTCTTC. This codes for CASSGSGRAHEQFF.

The CDR3 bases are TGTGCCAGCAGCCAACCGGGACAGCAAGAGACCCAGTACTTC. This translates into CASSQPGQQETQYF. V gene TRBV4-2 combines with J gene TRBJ2-5, with 7 bases fitting TRBD1. This CDR3 has 14 residues. CDR1 and CDR2 (germline): LGHNA, YNFKEQ. Germline trimming cut 2 bases from V and 2 bases from J; bases unmatched to any gene: 2.

The CDR3 loop is CAGTGGLSGANVLTF. CDR3 coding DNA: TGCGCCGGCACGGGGGGTCTCTCTGGGGCCAACGTCCTGACTTTC. The chain uses TRBV5-1 and TRBJ2-6; 7 bases agree with TRBD2. CDR3 length equals 15 residues. Germline trimming cut 10 bases from V and 0 bases from J; bases unmatched to any gene: 7. CDR1 is SGHRS and CDR2 is YFSETQ in the germline V gene.

This clonotype has a single count. The chain joins TRBV7-3 to TRBJ2-1; 12 nucleotides match TRBD2. With V trimmed by 4 bases and J by 7 bases, 5 bases remained unmatched. CDR3 length: 15 residues. Germline-derived CDR1 and CDR2 are SGHTA and FQGTGA. The chain's CDR3 is CASSSTSGRVNEQFF. Written as DNA, the CDR3 is TGTGCCAGCAGCTCGACTAGCGGGAGAGTTAATGAGCAGTTCTTC.

As concerns this clonotype: One junction end disagrees with the germline gene, perhaps due to a read error. V is TRBV6-1 and J is TRBJ2-3; D may be TRBD2 (6 bases). This CDR3 is 15 amino acids long. Germline CDR1 reads MNHNS; CDR2 reads SASEGT. CDR3 nucleotides: TGTGCCGGCAGCTATAGCGGAGTTAGCACAGATACGCAGTATTTT. This codes for CAGSYSGVSTDTQYF.

This clonotype was observed once. The chain has TRBV6-1 and TRBJ2-5, with TRBD2 identical over 7 bases. This CDR3 has 15 amino acids. The ends lost 4 bases at V and 4 bases at J; junction bases unmatched: 9. The V gene's germline CDR1 is MNHNS and CDR2 SASEGT. Written as DNA, the CDR3 is TGTGCCAGCAGTGGCCGGTGGGGGGGTCGAGAGACCCAGTACTTC. Translated, it gives CASSGRWGGRETQYF.

The chain joins TRBV20-1 to TRBJ2-4; 7 bases match TRBD2. The DNA end favors TRBJ2-7, so the J call may be wrong. The CDR3 has 15 residues. CDR1 DFQATT and CDR2 SNEGSKA come from the germline V gene (reference sequence). CDR3 sequence (DNA): TGCAGTGCTAGAGATGGGGGAGCGGGACTTTCCGAGCAGTACTTC. Amino acid sequence: CSARDGGAGLSEQYF.

The chain is built from TRBV12-3 or TRBV12-4 and TRBJ2-1; D unclear. The better agreement between TRBJ2-7 and the DNA end casts doubt on the J call. This CDR3 is built from 11 residues. CDR3 nucleotides: TGTGCCAGCAGTTTTACCCAGGAGCAGTACTTC. This sequence encodes CASSFTQEQYF.

This chain joins TRBV29-1 and TRBJ2-4; D gene unclear. Trimming stripped 4 bases from V and 3 bases from J, with 7 bases between. Germline V gene lookup returns CDR1 SQVTM and CDR2 ANQGSEA. The CDR3 is 12 amino acids. This CDR3 is CSVGVGKNIQYF. The DNA for the CDR3 is TGCAGCGTTGGGGTCGGCAAAAACATTCAGTACTTC.

This clonotype is a singleton in its sample. The V and J genes are TRBV3-1 and TRBJ2-1; perhaps TRBD1 as D (5 bases). Germline CDR1 LGHDT, CDR2 YNNKEL (reference sequence). The germline V and J ends were trimmed by 3 bases and 1 base, with 10 bases remaining between them. This CDR3 is 15 amino acids long. The CDR3 sequence is CASSQDTGSYNEQFF. The CDR3 DNA reads as TGTGCCAGCAGCCAGGATACAGGTTCCTACAATGAGCAGTTCTTC.

The chain uses TRBV27 and TRBJ1-1; weak D call: TRBD1 (5 bases). The V gene lost 6 bases and the J gene lost 1 base, with 24 bases spanning the gap. Germline lookup yields CDR1 MNHEY and CDR2 SMNVEV (reference sequence). The CDR3 is made up of 18 amino acids. Here the CDR3 reads CASRLRTREDRQNTEAFF. The CDR3 region has the DNA TGTGCCAGCAGGCTCCGGACTAGGGAAGACAGACAGAACACTGAAGCTTTCTTT.

This clonotype was observed a few times. V is TRBV4-2 and J is TRBJ1-2; tentative D call: TRBD1 (6 bases). V lost 0 bases, J lost 4 bases, and 15 bases lay in between. This CDR3 spans 16 amino acids. Germline values: CDR1 LGHNA, CDR2 YNFKEQ. The CDR3 spells CASSQDLKQGGYGYTF. DNA of the CDR3: TGTGCCAGCAGCCAAGATTTGAAACAGGGCGGCTATGGCTACACCTTC.

Remarks on this clonotype: This may be a read error: a much more frequent sequence differs by one nucleotide. The chain joins TRBV9 to TRBJ1-2; D perhaps matches TRBD1 (6 bases). The germline CDR1 and CDR2 sequences are SGDLS and YYNGEE. CDR3 size: 12 residues. Trimming removed 7 bases from V and 10 bases from J, with 17 bases in between. The CDR3 region has the DNA TGTGCCAGCTCCAAAGGGGGAGGTGTCTACACCTTC. This codes for CASSKGGGVYTF. Full variable domain (missing parts from reference TRBV9 and TRBJ1-2): DSGVTQTPKHLITATGQRVTLRCSPRSGDLSVYWYQQSLDQGLQFLIQYYNGEERAKGNILERFSAQQFPDLHSELNLSSLELGDSALYFCASSKGGGVYTFGSGTRLTVV.

The chain recombines TRBV29-1 with TRBJ1-2; tentative D call: TRBD1 (5 bases). Germline V lookup: CDR1 SQVTM, CDR2 ANQGSEA. The CDR3 runs 14 residues. The V end was cut by 6 bases, the J end by 3 bases, with 17 bases between. The CDR3 loop is CSVVGGGSDYGYTF. CDR3 nucleotides: TGCAGCGTCGTCGGGGGAGGTTCGGACTATGGCTACACCTTC.

This clonotype was observed a few times. The chain is built from TRBV19 and TRBJ2-7, with TRBD1 as a possible D gene (6 bases). The CDR3 has 15 amino acids. The ends were cut back, 1 base at V and 0 bases at J, with 10 bases in the middle. From germline, CDR1 is LNHDA and CDR2 SQIVND (reference sequence). The CDR3 bases are TGTGCCAGTAGTATAGCGGACAGTCTCTCCTACGAGCAGTACTTC. Translation gives CASSIADSLSYEQYF.

This clonotype was observed many times. The chain carries TRBV5-1 and TRBJ2-7; D is ambiguous. This CDR3 spans 13 amino acids. CDR1 is SGHRS and CDR2 is YFSETQ in the germline V gene. The V gene lost 0 bases and the J gene lost 2 bases, with 6 bases spanning the gap. CDR3 protein: CASSLEGTYEQYF. As DNA, the CDR3 is TGCGCCAGCAGCTTGGAGGGTACCTACGAGCAGTACTTC.

V gene TRBV6-2 or TRBV6-3 combines with J gene TRBJ2-1, with 10 nucleotides matching TRBD2. With 0 bases clipped from V and 5 bases from J, the junction kept 13 bases outside the gene matches. The germline CDR1 and CDR2 sequences are MNHEY and SVGEGT. The CDR3 has 19 amino acids. The chain's CDR3 is CASSYSLAGVGEHHNEQFF. The CDR3 DNA is TGTGCCAGCAGTTACTCTCTAGCGGGAGTAGGTGAACACCACAATGAGCAGTTCTTC.